These 30 T cell receptor beta chains came from one sample sequenced in a study of vaccination effects on CD4 cells after COVID-19 (dated by TCRdb to between 2021 and 2022). After 10 days of culture, CD4+ T cells were isolated with the EasySep CD4+ T cell isolation kit. Each participant got two doses of an mRNA SARS-CoV-2 vaccine, either BNT162b2 or mRNA-1273. These TCRs' antigens remain unknown. Library creation used the immunoSEQ multiplex PCR assay. Sourced from immuneACCESS, this table was stored by TCRdb with only in-frame sequences that have V and J called. A share of the clones is absent; for the studies checked, an unresolved V gene accounts for under half, and the remainder has no known explanation. A total of 30,000 to 35,000 clones appear in this sample, roughly 74% of them only once. About 16% of the sample belongs to the ten largest clones. Here the sequenced sample was CD4+ T cells from PBMCs cultured without peptide, taken after COVID-19 vaccination. Every receptor here comes from a human donor who received a COVID-19 vaccine.

The chain carries TRBV7-2 and TRBJ2-1; D tentatively reads TRBD1 or TRBD2 (5 bases each). Between the trimmed V and J ends, which lost 4 bases and 3 bases, there was a span of 13 bases. Germline V CDR1 and CDR2: SGHTA, FQGNSA. The CDR3 extends over 15 amino acids. DNA for the CDR3: TGTGCCAGCAGCTCCCGGGACGGACTCTACAATGAGCAGTTCTTC. This sequence encodes CASSSRDGLYNEQFF.

The chain recombines TRBV7-2 with TRBJ2-7, with 7 bases that match TRBD2. Germline V gene data show CDR1 as SGHTA and CDR2 as FQGNSA. This CDR3 is built from 12 residues. The V and J ends lost 6 bases and 3 bases, in that order; junction bases with no gene match: 2. The CDR3 nucleotides are TGTGCCAGCAGGGGGGGGAACTACGAGCAGTACTTC. It encodes CASRGGNYEQYF.

This chain links TRBV2 with TRBJ1-2; D ambiguous. The V and J ends lost 6 bases and 8 bases respectively, with 13 bases between them. The CDR3 has 12 residues. Germline CDR1 reads SNHLY; CDR2 reads FYNNEI. CDR3 loop: CASRPLSKGYTF. CDR3 nucleotides: TGTGCCAGCAGACCCCTTTCGAAGGGCTACACCTTC.

J is TRBJ1-2 and V is TRBV6-6; D is possibly TRBD1 (5 bases). In germline, CDR1 is MNHNY, CDR2 SVGAGI (reference sequence). Trimming took off 2 bases at V and 2 bases at J, with 9 bases between the two ends. The CDR3 covers 14 residues. The CDR3 protein is CASSYAAGNYGYTF. DNA of the CDR3: TGTGCCAGCAGTTACGCCGCAGGGAACTATGGCTACACCTTC.

The CDR3 here is CASSRHNEQYF. The CDR3 DNA reads as TGTGCCAGTAGTCGTCACAACGAGCAGTACTTC. This rearrangement joins TRBV19 to TRBJ2-7; no definite D call. CDR1 is LNHDA and CDR2 is SQIVND in the germline V gene (reference sequence). Trimming stripped 5 bases from V and 5 bases from J, with 7 bases between. The CDR3 extends over 11 amino acids.

This chain connects TRBV18 to TRBJ2-3; 9 positions agree with TRBD2. Looked up from germline, CDR1 is KGHSH and CDR2 is LQKENI. This CDR3 has 15 amino acids. V lost 5 bases, J lost 0 bases, and 3 bases stayed unmatched. The CDR3 region has the DNA TGTGCCAGCTCAACGCGGGGGGGAAGCACAGATACGCAGTATTTT. This codes for CASSTRGGSTDTQYF.

CDR3 nucleotides: TGCAGCGTTGAACGCGGGATCCAAGAGACCCAGTACTTC. Protein product: CSVERGIQETQYF. The chain couples TRBV29-1 to TRBJ2-5; tentative D call: TRBD2 (6 bases). The CDR3 spans 13 residues. Germline V CDR1 and CDR2: SQVTM, ANQGSEA. The ends were cut back, 2 bases at V and 1 base at J, with 8 bases in the middle.

The rearrangement links TRBV9 to TRBJ1-3, with 7 bases that match TRBD1. The germline gives CDR1 SGDLS, CDR2 YYNGEE. The ends lost 1 base at V and 9 bases at J; junction bases unmatched: 13. The CDR3 covers 16 residues. The CDR3, as DNA: TGTGCCAGCAGCGTAACAGGGACAAGGGACAGAGGCACCATATATTTT. Its translation: CASSVTGTRDRGTIYF. The full variable domain, completed using reference TRBV9 and TRBJ1-3, is DSGVTQTPKHLITATGQRVTLRCSPRSGDLSVYWYQQSLDQGLQFLIQYYNGEERAKGNILERFSAQQFPDLHSELNLSSLELGDSALYFCASSVTGTRDRGTIYFGEGSWLTVV.

The chain links TRBV5-1 to TRBJ2-6; D remains ambiguous. Germline-derived CDR1 and CDR2 are SGHRS and YFSETQ. CDR3 length: 14 amino acids. V lost 4 bases and J lost 0, with 5 bases in between. The CDR3 sequence: CASSLDSGANVLTF. CDR3 DNA sequence: TGCGCCAGCAGCCTGGACTCTGGGGCCAACGTCCTGACTTTC.

The gene calls are TRBV19 and TRBJ1-2, with D possibly TRBD1 on 6 matching bases. The CDR3 totals 14 residues. The V gene's germline CDR1 is LNHDA and CDR2 SQIVND (reference sequence). Trimming took off 3 bases at V and 3 bases at J, with 11 bases between the two ends. The CDR3 bases are TGTGCCAGTAGTATTCTGGGGGCGGACTATGGCTACACCTTC. Translating gives CASSILGADYGYTF. The variable domain in full, completed from reference TRBV19 and TRBJ1-2, reads DGGITQSPKYLFRKEGQNVTLSCEQNLNHDAMYWYRQDPGQGLRLIYYSQIVNDFQKGDIAEGYSVSREKKESFPLTVTSAQKNPTAFYLCASSILGADYGYTFGSGTRLTVV.

The rearrangement links TRBV6-5 to TRBJ1-3; the match to TRBD1 covers 10 bases. There are 15 residues in the CDR3. Germline V lookup: CDR1 MNHEY, CDR2 SVGAGI. The junction had 2 bases not matched to a gene; V was cut back by 2 bases and J by 4 bases. For the CDR3, the DNA is TGTGCCAGCAGTTACGGGACAGGGGTCGGAAACACCATATATTTT. Translating it yields CASSYGTGVGNTIYF.

This chain connects TRBV5-1 to TRBJ1-6; weak D call: TRBD1 (6 bases). Trimming removed 4 bases at V and 3 bases at J, with 11 bases between. Per the germline V gene, CDR1 is SGHRS and CDR2 is YFSETQ. This CDR3 spans 15 amino acids. This CDR3 is CASSPQGGYNSPLHF. Here the CDR3 DNA reads TGCGCCAGCAGCCCACAGGGAGGCTATAATTCACCCCTCCACTTT.

The J gene is TRBJ1-5, the V gene TRBV2, with TRBD1 matching over 10 bases. CDR3 length: 15 amino acids. From germline, CDR1 is SNHLY and CDR2 FYNNEI. Unmatched junction bases numbered 4, after V lost 6 bases and J lost 2 bases. The CDR3: CASRAGTGGNQPQHF. The DNA for the CDR3 is TGTGCCAGCAGGGCCGGGACAGGGGGCAATCAGCCCCAGCATTTT. The variable domain in full, with the rest retrieved from reference TRBV2 and TRBJ1-5, is EPEVTQTPSHQVTQMGQEVILRCVPISNHLYFYWYRQILGQKVEFLVSFYNNEISEKSEIFDDQFSVERPDGSNFTLKIRSTKLEDSAMYFCASRAGTGGNQPQHFGDGTRLSIL.

The rearrangement uses TRBV9 and TRBJ2-3; TRBD1 matches at 10 bases. The germline V gene encodes CDR1 SGDLS and CDR2 YYNGEE. The CDR3 is 15 residues long. The ends lost 4 bases at V and 6 bases at J; junction bases unmatched: 8. DNA for the CDR3: TGTGCCAGCAGCTCGAGGGCGGACAGGGGGGATACGCAGTATTTT. The encoded protein is CASSSRADRGDTQYF.

This clone was recorded only once. J is TRBJ1-1 and V is TRBV5-1; TRBD1 matches 7 bases. V dropped 5 bases and J dropped 1; count of bases not matched to a gene: 5. This CDR3 is built from 14 residues. Per the germline V gene, CDR1 is SGHRS and CDR2 is YFSETQ. In DNA form, the CDR3 reads TGCGCCAGCAGTTCTGGGACAGCGAACACTGAAGCTTTCTTT. Its protein product is CASSSGTANTEAFF.

The gene calls are TRBV30 and TRBJ1-6, with 7 bases fitting TRBD1. Germline CDR1 GTSNPN, CDR2 SVGIG (reference sequence). This CDR3 is built from 16 residues. Unmatched junction bases numbered 15, after V lost 6 bases and J lost 7 bases. The chain's CDR3 is CACRLSPGTENSPLHF. The CDR3 DNA is TGTGCCTGCCGGCTATCCCCCGGGACAGAAAATTCACCCCTCCACTTT. The variable domain in full, completed from reference TRBV30 and TRBJ1-6, reads SQTIHQWPATLVQPVGSPLSLECTVEGTSNPNLYWYRQAAGRGLQLLFYSVGIGQISSEVPQNLSASRPQDRQFILSSKKLLLSDSGFYLCACRLSPGTENSPLHFGNGTRLTVT.

This chain joins TRBV7-2 and TRBJ2-7; D is undetermined. V lost 2 bases and J 3 bases, leaving 14 bases between the germline ends. CDR1 SGHTA and CDR2 FQGNSA come from the germline V gene. This CDR3 spans 15 amino acids. CDR3 loop: CASSLWTSENYEQYF. Written as DNA, the CDR3 is TGTGCCAGCAGCTTATGGACCAGCGAGAACTACGAGCAGTACTTC.

A single count supports this clone. The rearrangement uses TRBV24-1 and TRBJ2-6; unclear D gene. The germline V and J ends were trimmed by 9 bases and 0 bases, with 8 bases remaining between them. Germline V gives CDR1 KGHDR, CDR2 SFDVKD. The CDR3 extends over 14 amino acids. The CDR3 region is CATPRSSGANVLTF. The CDR3 bases are TGTGCCACCCCTAGAAGCTCTGGGGCCAACGTCCTGACTTTC.

The chain employs TRBV27 and TRBJ2-7; 11 bases are shared with TRBD1. With 5 bases clipped from V and 2 bases from J, the junction kept 17 bases outside the gene matches. The germline V gene has CDR1 MNHEY and CDR2 SMNVEV (reference sequence). The CDR3 has 19 residues. CDR3 residues: CASSTILRTGGWGTYEQYF. In DNA, the CDR3 is TGTGCCAGCAGTACCATCCTTCGGACAGGGGGCTGGGGAACCTACGAGCAGTACTTC.

This clone was recorded a few times. The chain recombines TRBV5-4 with TRBJ2-7; 7 bases are shared with TRBD1. This CDR3 comprises 13 residues. The junction had 0 bases not matched to a gene; V was cut back by 0 bases and J by 3 bases. Germline-derived CDR1 and CDR2 are SGHNT and YYREEE (reference sequence). CDR3 DNA: TGTGCCAGCAGCTTGGGGACAGGCTACGAGCAGTACTTC. Encoded protein: CASSLGTGYEQYF.

This clone was observed a handful of times. V gene TRBV13 combines with J gene TRBJ1-5; TRBD1 might be the D (6 bases). The CDR3 totals 15 residues. CDR1 and CDR2 from the germline V gene are PRHDT and FYEKMQ (reference sequence). V shed 4 bases and J shed 0 bases, with 10 bases lying between them. Here the CDR3 reads CASSSTGPSNQPQHF. In DNA form, the CDR3 reads TGTGCCAGCAGCTCGACAGGCCCTAGCAATCAGCCCCAGCATTTT. Complete variable domain (other parts from reference TRBV13 and TRBJ1-5): AAGVIQSPRHLIKEKRETATLKCYPIPRHDTVYWYQQGPGQDPQFLISFYEKMQSDKGSIPDRFSAQQFSDYHSELNMSSLELGDSALYFCASSSTGPSNQPQHFGDGTRLSIL.

The CDR3 loop reads CGPVQLISNDGYTF. CDR3 DNA: TGTGGCCCCGTCCAACTTATAAGTAACGACGGCTACACCTTC. The J gene is TRBJ1-2, the V gene TRBV27; D call uncertain. The CDR3 extends over 14 amino acids. Per the germline V gene, CDR1 is MNHEY and CDR2 is SMNVEV (reference sequence).

The CDR3 sequence: CASTRGLSTGELFF. The DNA of the CDR3 is TGTGCCAGTACACGAGGACTCTCCACCGGGGAGCTGTTTTTT. The rearrangement joins TRBV19 to TRBJ2-2; maybe TRBD2 (5 bases). The V and J ends lost 7 bases and 4 bases respectively, with 13 bases between them. The CDR3 sequence is 14 residues long. Germline CDR1 reads LNHDA; CDR2 reads SQIVND (reference sequence).

This chain uses TRBV6-2 or TRBV6-3 with TRBJ1-2; maybe TRBD1 (6 bases). The CDR3 runs to 13 residues. Looked up from germline, CDR1 is MNHEY and CDR2 is SVGEGT. V lost 5 bases and J lost 2, with 9 bases in between. In DNA form, the CDR3 reads TGTGCCAGCAGTCGACAGGAAAACTATGGCTACACCTTC. It yields the protein CASSRQENYGYTF.

This clone was seen a handful of times. This chain joins TRBV15 and TRBJ1-2, with 9 nucleotides matching TRBD1. This CDR3 region has 15 residues. Looked up from germline, CDR1 is LNHNV and CDR2 is YYDKDF (reference sequence). After removal of 4 bases from V and 0 bases from J, the junction contained 3 bases not matched to a gene. CDR3 amino acids: CATSTDRGTNYGYTF. The CDR3 DNA follows: TGTGCCACCAGCACGGACAGGGGTACTAACTATGGCTACACCTTC.

This clone was detected once. The rearrangement uses TRBV6-2 or TRBV6-3 and TRBJ1-6; weak D call: TRBD1 (6 bases). Looked up from germline, CDR1 is MNHEY and CDR2 is SVGEGT. The CDR3 extends over 17 amino acids. Trimming took 2 bases from V and 10 from J, leaving 21 bases between them. The CDR3 is CASSYRRRGKIESPLHF. DNA of the CDR3: TGTGCCAGCAGTTACCGTCGAAGGGGGAAGATTGAATCACCCCTCCACTTT.

The chain employs TRBV5-1 and TRBJ1-4, with D uncertain. V lost 4 bases and J lost 7, with 14 bases in between. The CDR3 spans 14 residues. Germline V gives CDR1 SGHRS, CDR2 YFSETQ. The CDR3 bases are TGCGCCAGCAGCGTGGCTCTCTTAGGTGAAAAACTGTTTTTT. It encodes CASSVALLGEKLFF.

This clone is medium-sized by share. The chain uses TRBV6-5 and TRBJ2-5; no clear D gene. CDR1 MNHEY and CDR2 SVGAGI come from the germline V gene. Trimming took 7 bases from V and 5 from J, leaving 17 bases between them. This CDR3 has 14 residues. The CDR3, as DNA: TGTGCCAGCAAAATGACTGGAAGCCTTGAGACCCAGTACTTC. Protein: CASKMTGSLETQYF.

This chain uses TRBV4-1 with TRBJ1-1, with unresolved D. Germline V gene lookup returns CDR1 MGHRA and CDR2 YSYEKL. Trimming removed 0 bases at V and 0 bases at J, with 8 bases between. The CDR3 is made up of 15 amino acids. Here the CDR3 DNA reads TGCGCCAGCAGCCAAGAAGCGGCGGTGAACACTGAAGCTTTCTTT. Translating it yields CASSQEAAVNTEAFF.

The chain has TRBV5-1 and TRBJ1-2, with a weak D call TRBD1 (5 bases). Germline CDR1 is SGHRS and CDR2 is YFSETQ. Trimming took off 4 bases at V and 0 bases at J, with 13 bases between the two ends. This CDR3 contains 15 residues. CDR3 protein: CASSPYLDTNYGYTF. The CDR3 DNA reads as TGCGCCAGCAGCCCCTACCTGGACACTAACTATGGCTACACCTTC.